The table lists the clone carrying this T cell receptor (beta chain) with a few counts. This sample is part of a study of cytomegalovirus exposure and HLA in healthy donors. J lost 4 bases, V lost 4 bases, and 12 bases had no gene match. CDR1 is SGHTS, CDR2 YDEGEE, per germline. The CDR3 contains 17 residues. Use of 60 Vbeta and 13 Jbeta primers characterized the PCR. Produced via immunoSEQ multiplex PCR; TCRdb's table is partial and in-frame only. The sample lists roughly 100,000 clones; about 9.5% were seen once. The specimen sequenced was PBMCs. The rearrangement links TRBV5-8 to TRBJ2-5; 11 bases are a match to TRBD1. The sequence came from a man in his forties in good health and CMV-seropositive. In nucleotides, the CDR3 is TGTGCCAGCAGCCGGGACGTTGGGACAGGGGGTAGAGAGACCCAGTACTTC. Encoded protein: CASSRDVGTGGRETQYF.